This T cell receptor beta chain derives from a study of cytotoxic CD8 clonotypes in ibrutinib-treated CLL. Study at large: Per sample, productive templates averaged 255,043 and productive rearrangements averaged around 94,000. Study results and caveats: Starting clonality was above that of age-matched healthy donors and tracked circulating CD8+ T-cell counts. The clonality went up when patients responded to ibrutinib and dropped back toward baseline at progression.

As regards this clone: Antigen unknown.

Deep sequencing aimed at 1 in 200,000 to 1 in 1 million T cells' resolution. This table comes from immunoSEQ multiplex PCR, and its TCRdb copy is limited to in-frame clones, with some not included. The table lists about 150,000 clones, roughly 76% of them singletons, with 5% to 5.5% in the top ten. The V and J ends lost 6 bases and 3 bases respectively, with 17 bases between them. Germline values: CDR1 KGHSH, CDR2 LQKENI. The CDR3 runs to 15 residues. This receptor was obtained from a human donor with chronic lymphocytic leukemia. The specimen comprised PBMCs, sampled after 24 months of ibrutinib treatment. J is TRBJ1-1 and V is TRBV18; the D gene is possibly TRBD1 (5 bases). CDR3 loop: CASSPRQPQHTEAFF. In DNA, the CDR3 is TGTGCCAGCTCCCCCAGACAGCCACAGCACACTGAAGCTTTCTTT.